The 9 T cell receptor beta chains below come from one sample, sequenced in a study of T-cell reconstitution after alpha-beta-depleted transplantation in children. A TCRbeta library incorporating unique molecular identifiers was prepared. TCRdb processed the PCR reads anew with MiXCR; each CDR3 protein has one entry. The sample lists about 340,000 distinct CDR3 sequences, approximately 10% occurring once. This specimen was PBMCs from the stem cell graft donor, taken from the stem cell graft. The receptors come from a human donor who donated a stem cell graft to a child with acute lymphoblastic leukemia.

The V call is TRBV2, the J call TRBJ2-7, with D possibly matching TRBD1 (5 bases). Germline V gene sequence: CDR1 SNHLY, CDR2 FYNNEI. Trimming left V 1 base short and J 2 bases short, with 12 bases between. The CDR3 has 15 residues. CDR3: CASSEEATATYEQYF. CDR3 DNA sequence: TGTGCCAGCAGTGAAGAGGCGACAGCAACCTACGAGCAGTACTTC. The full variable domain, rest sourced from reference TRBV2 and TRBJ2-7, is EPEVTQTPSHQVTQMGQEVILRCVPISNHLYFYWYRQILGQKVEFLVSFYNNEISEKSEIFDDQFSVERPDGSNFTLKIRSTKLEDSAMYFCASSEEATATYEQYFGPGTRLTVT.

V gene TRBV5-1 combines with J gene TRBJ2-7, with D unclear. Trimming shortened V by 4 bases and J by 7 bases, and 15 bases separated the two germline ends. This CDR3 is built from 13 residues. Looked up from germline, CDR1 is SGHRS and CDR2 is YFSETQ. In DNA, the CDR3 is TGCGCCAGCAGCAGCCTTAATGGTGAAGAGCAGTACTTC. As protein: CASSSLNGEEQYF.

This clonotype was found a few times. The gene calls are TRBV7-3 and TRBJ2-3; D may be TRBD1 or TRBD2 (5 bases each). The CDR3 is made up of 13 amino acids. In germline, CDR1 is SGHTA, CDR2 FQGTGA. Trimming left V 5 bases short and J 2 bases short, with 8 bases between. CDR3 bases: TGTGCCAGCAGCCACGGGGCCACAGATACGCAGTATTTT. Protein product: CASSHGATDTQYF.

Remarks on this clonotype: The junction departs from germline at one end; a sequencing error may be responsible. The V call is TRBV7-7, the J call TRBJ2-5; D possibly corresponds to TRBD2 (6 bases). Germline V gives CDR1 SSHAT, CDR2 FNYEAQ (reference sequence). The CDR3 consists of 13 residues. The CDR3 sequence is CASSFPGRPGGNF. CDR3 nucleotides: TGTGCTAGCAGCTTCCCAGGGAGGCCGGGCGGGAACTTC.

There are a few counts of this clonotype. The chain recombines TRBV7-9 with TRBJ2-5; 12 bases align to TRBD2. This CDR3 contains 16 residues. V trimming: 5 bases; J trimming: 5 bases; junction bases outside the gene matches: 9. Per germline, CDR1 SEHNR and CDR2 FQNEAQ (reference sequence). This CDR3 is CASSSRTSGVHETQYF. The CDR3 nucleotides are TGTGCCAGCAGCAGCCGGACTAGCGGGGTCCACGAGACCCAGTACTTC.

This chain connects TRBV7-9 to TRBJ2-1, with D unclear. Germline CDR1 is SEHNR and CDR2 is FQNEAQ (reference sequence). This CDR3 contains 14 residues. Trimming cost V 5 bases and J 8 bases, with 16 bases left between them. The CDR3 coding sequence is TGTGCCAGCAGCCACTGGGATACTGGCGATGAGCAGTTCTTC. This codes for CASSHWDTGDEQFF.

This clonotype was recorded once. Compared with germline, one end of the junction differs, possibly owing to a read error. CDR3 bases: TGTGCCAGCAGCTTGGCCCGTCGCACAGATCCGCAGTATTTT. It translates to CASSLARRTDPQYF. This chain connects TRBV5-6 to TRBJ2-3; D unclear. Germline V CDR1 and CDR2: SGHDT, YYEEEE. CDR3 size: 14 residues.

The chain is built from TRBV28 and TRBJ2-7, with TRBD1 matching 8 bases. Germline V gene lookup returns CDR1 MDHEN and CDR2 SYDVKM. The V and J ends lost 6 bases and 2 bases, in that order; junction bases with no gene match: 9. The CDR3 spans 15 residues. As DNA, the CDR3 is TGTGCCAGCAGCAGAAGGGGGACAGGAACCTACGAGCAGTACTTC. It yields the protein CASSRRGTGTYEQYF. The entire variable domain, with the rest obtained from reference TRBV28 and TRBJ2-7, is as follows: DVKVTQSSRYLVKRTGEKVFLECVQDMDHENMFWYRQDPGLGLRLIYFSYDVKMKEKGDIPEGYSVSREKKERFSLILESASTNQTSMYLCASSRRGTGTYEQYFGPGTRLTVT.

This clonotype occurred once. The genes are TRBV15 and TRBJ1-1, with a possible D match to TRBD1 (5 bases). The V end lost 0 bases, the J end lost 5 bases, and 13 bases lay between the germline ends. In germline, CDR1 is LNHNV, CDR2 YYDKDF (reference sequence). CDR3 size: 15 residues. In nucleotides, the CDR3 is TGTGCCACCAGCAGAGATCGGGGCCGGGGGACTGAAGCTTTCTTT. Translated, it gives CATSRDRGRGTEAFF.